The T cell receptor beta chain under discussion was sequenced for a study of graft-versus-host responses after intestinal transplantation. Study context: Isolated intestinal, liver-intestinal, or multivisceral transplants were what recipients had. The study gave all recipients anti-thymocyte globulin induction, then tacrolimus and steroids for 2 to 3 years. Study-wide results and caveats: Allografts from individuals with graft-donor T cell macrochimerism displayed high graft-versus-host to host-versus-graft clonal ratios. Researchers found GvH clones in recipient marrow, and some showed up first in ileum or blood.

Using immunoSEQ multiplex PCR, the repertoire was profiled, and TCRdb retains in-frame clones only, with some absent. The sample contains some 29,000 clones, 80% to 85% of which appear only once. Turning to this clone: Its matching antigen is unknown.

Trimming left V 3 bases short and J 1 base short, with 9 bases between. Germline assignment: CDR1 KGHSH and CDR2 LQKENI. The CDR3 consists of 15 residues. Grafts had their tissue processed, releasing intraepithelial and lamina propria lymphocytes. This chain links TRBV18 with TRBJ2-2; D not certain. Sequences were derived from ileum tissue, sampled 98 days after intestinal transplantation. The receptor was derived from a human patient who received an intestinal transplant, so some T cells may come from the graft donor. The CDR3 loop reads CASSPLAENTGELFF. DNA of the CDR3: TGTGCCAGCTCACCGTTGGCGGAGAACACCGGGGAGCTGTTTTTT.